The source of this TCR beta chain is a study of blood T cell repertoires in COVID-19 (dated by TCRdb to 2020 to 2021). In terms of the full investigation: Samples covering the acute and convalescent phases of COVID-19 were provided by collaborators in the United States, Italy and Spain. Sample metadata almost always included a de-identified subject ID, COVID-19 status, age in years and sex. Samples came from the ongoing ImmuneRACE study (first 160 participants) plus 1,254 subjects from 6 global collaborators. Where available, HLA class I and class II types were obtained from metadata supplied by the sample provider rather than from assay-based typing. The material from the prospective study consisted of cDNA or gDNA derived from T cells, B-cell-depleted T cells, or PBMCs. The repertoires were released in a freely available public database intended as a resource for research on the immune response to SARS-CoV-2. Deeply sampled blood TCRbeta repertoires from subjects exposed to, actively infected with, or recovered from COVID-19 were included in the dataset. The investigation overall reported the following: The amount of clinical and demographic metadata varied by source and participant and was provided uncurated.

This clone was observed once. Its recognized antigen is unknown. Qualities for individual bases were not recorded, and no much larger clone is one base off. TCRbeta CDR3 regions were amplified from genomic DNA by means of the immunoSEQ Assay, a bias-controlled multiplex PCR. The source study handled its data this way. The number of nucleated cells in each sample was estimated from the amplification of reference gene primers within the assay. To quantify the absolute abundance of each unique TCRbeta CDR3 rearrangement, sequence reads were collapsed and filtered. For each sample, productive Simpson clonality was calculated by taking the square root of Simpson's diversity index across productive rearrangements. TCRdb's version of the immuneACCESS table is confined to in-frame rearrangements and falls short of the full clone set. An unresolved V gene accounts for under half of the shortfall where checked; the remainder is of unknown origin. That table furnishes V, J and clone size, whereas the DNA furnished D and trimming. For this sample there are 350,000 to 450,000 clones; 91% appear just once. In total, the top ten clones hold around 0.86% of the sample.

In the prospective study, participants were about 18 to 100 years old, resided in 20 to 30 geographic areas of the United States, and were enrolled through a virtual design. In the prospective study, cohorts were assigned on the basis of participant-reported clinical history obtained from a screening survey and a study questionnaire. Exposed participants had been in contact, within 2 weeks of entering the study, with a person who had a PCR-confirmed or clinician-diagnosed case of COVID-19. Mobile phlebotomists in the prospective study collected whole blood, serum and a nasopharyngeal or oropharyngeal swab from every participant. Additional blood draws and questionnaires over an approximately two-month period could optionally be provided by prospective study participants. Blood samples from the prospective study were shipped frozen or at room temperature prior to DNA extraction. The germline V gene gives CDR1 as SGHVS and CDR2 as FNYEAQ. From the cysteine through the phenylalanine, the CDR3 covers 16 amino acids. Solely the CDR3 DNA is kept, with 48 bases framed from the first base. Germline trimming amounts to 5 bases on V and 5 bases on J, with 12 as the count of junction bases outside the gene matches.

The sequencing input was PBMCs or T cells enriched from blood (not recorded which). In this chain, TRBV7-6 is recombined with TRBJ2-5; the junction holds 9 bases that match TRBD2. This sequence originates from a woman between 40 and 55 years old who had been exposed to COVID-19. DNA sequence: TGTGCCAGCAGCGCTAGCGGGAAGACTGGGGGGGAGACCCAGTACTTC. Translated, it reads CASSASGKTGGETQYF.